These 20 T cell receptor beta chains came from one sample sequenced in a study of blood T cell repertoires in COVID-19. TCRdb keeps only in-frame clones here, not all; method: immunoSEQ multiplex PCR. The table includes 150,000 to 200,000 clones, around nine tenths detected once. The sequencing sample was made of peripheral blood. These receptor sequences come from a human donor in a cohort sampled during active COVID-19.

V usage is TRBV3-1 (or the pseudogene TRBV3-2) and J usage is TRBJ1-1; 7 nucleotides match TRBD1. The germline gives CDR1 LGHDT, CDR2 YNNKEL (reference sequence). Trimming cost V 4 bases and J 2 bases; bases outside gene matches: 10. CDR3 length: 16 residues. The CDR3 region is CASSRTLTGANTEAFF. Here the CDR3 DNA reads TGTGCCAGCAGCCGCACGTTAACAGGGGCCAACACTGAAGCTTTCTTT.

CDR3 in DNA: TGCGCCAGCTCCGGGACAGGGAGTGAAAAACTGTTTTTT. Its protein is CASSGTGSEKLFF. The chain carries TRBV5-1 and TRBJ1-4; TRBD1 agrees at 9 bases. From germline, CDR1 is SGHRS and CDR2 YFSETQ. J was trimmed by 7 bases and V by 7 bases; bases with no gene match: 5. This CDR3 contains 13 residues.

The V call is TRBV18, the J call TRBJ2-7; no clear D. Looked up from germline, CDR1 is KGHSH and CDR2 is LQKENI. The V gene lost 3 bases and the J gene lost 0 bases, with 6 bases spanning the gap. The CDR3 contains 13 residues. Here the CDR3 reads CASSPGLSYEQYF. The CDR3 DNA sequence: TGTGCCAGCTCACCGGGCCTCTCCTACGAGCAGTACTTC.

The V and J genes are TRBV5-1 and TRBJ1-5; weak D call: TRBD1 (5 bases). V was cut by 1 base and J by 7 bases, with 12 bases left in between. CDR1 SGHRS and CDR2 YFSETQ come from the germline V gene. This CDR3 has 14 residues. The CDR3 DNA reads TGCGCCAGCAGCTTGAGGCAGGGTGGCCAGCCCCAGCATTTT. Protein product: CASSLRQGGQPQHF.

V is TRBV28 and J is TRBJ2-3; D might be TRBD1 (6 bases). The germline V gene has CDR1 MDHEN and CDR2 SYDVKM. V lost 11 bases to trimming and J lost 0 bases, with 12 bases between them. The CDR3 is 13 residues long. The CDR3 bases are TGTGCCTGGACAGCTTCTAGCACAGATACGCAGTATTTT. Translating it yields CAWTASSTDTQYF.

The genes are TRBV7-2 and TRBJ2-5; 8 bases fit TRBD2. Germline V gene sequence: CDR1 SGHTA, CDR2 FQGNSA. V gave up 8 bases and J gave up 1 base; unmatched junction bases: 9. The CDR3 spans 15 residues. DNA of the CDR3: TGTGCCAGCGATCCGGGACTAGTAGTCCAAGAGACCCAGTACTTC. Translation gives CASDPGLVVQETQYF.

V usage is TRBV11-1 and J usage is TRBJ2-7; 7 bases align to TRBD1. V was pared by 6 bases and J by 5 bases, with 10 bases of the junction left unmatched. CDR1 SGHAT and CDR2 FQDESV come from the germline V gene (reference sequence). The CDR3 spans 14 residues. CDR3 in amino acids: CASRPSTGINEQYF. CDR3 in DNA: TGTGCCAGCAGACCGTCGACAGGGATTAACGAGCAGTACTTC.

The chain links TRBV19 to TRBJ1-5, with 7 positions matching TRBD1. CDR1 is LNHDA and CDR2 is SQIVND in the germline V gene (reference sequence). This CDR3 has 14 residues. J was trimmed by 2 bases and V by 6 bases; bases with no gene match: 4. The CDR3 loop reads CASSATGGNQPQHF. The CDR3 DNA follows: TGTGCCAGTAGCGCAACAGGGGGCAATCAGCCCCAGCATTTT. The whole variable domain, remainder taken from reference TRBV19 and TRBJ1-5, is DGGITQSPKYLFRKEGQNVTLSCEQNLNHDAMYWYRQDPGQGLRLIYYSQIVNDFQKGDIAEGYSVSREKKESFPLTVTSAQKNPTAFYLCASSATGGNQPQHFGDGTRLSIL.

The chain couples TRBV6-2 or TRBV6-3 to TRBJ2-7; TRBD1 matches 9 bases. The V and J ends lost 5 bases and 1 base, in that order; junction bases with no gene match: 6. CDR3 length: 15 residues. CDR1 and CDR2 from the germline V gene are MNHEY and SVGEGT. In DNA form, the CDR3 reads TGTGCCAGCAGTCTTCCCGGACAGGGGTCCTACGAGCAGTACTTC. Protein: CASSLPGQGSYEQYF.

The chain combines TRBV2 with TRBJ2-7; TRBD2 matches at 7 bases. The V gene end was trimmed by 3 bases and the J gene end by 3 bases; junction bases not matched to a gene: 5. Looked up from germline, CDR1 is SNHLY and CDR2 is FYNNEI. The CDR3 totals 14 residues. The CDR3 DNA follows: TGTGCCAGCAGTGATAGCGGGCTTTTCTACGAGCAGTACTTC. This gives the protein CASSDSGLFYEQYF.

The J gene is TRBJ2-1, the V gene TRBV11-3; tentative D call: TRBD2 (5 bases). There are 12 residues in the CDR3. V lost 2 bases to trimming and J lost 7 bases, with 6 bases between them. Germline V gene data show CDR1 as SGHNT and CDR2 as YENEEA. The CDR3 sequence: CASSLKRNEQFF. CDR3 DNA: TGTGCCAGCAGCTTAAAGCGGAATGAGCAGTTCTTC.

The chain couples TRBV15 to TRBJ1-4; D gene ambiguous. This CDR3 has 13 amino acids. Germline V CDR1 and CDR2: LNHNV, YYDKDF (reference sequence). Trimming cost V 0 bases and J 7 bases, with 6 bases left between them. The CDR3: CATSRDLSEKLFF. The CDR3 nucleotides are TGTGCCACCAGCAGAGATCTGAGTGAAAAACTGTTTTTT.

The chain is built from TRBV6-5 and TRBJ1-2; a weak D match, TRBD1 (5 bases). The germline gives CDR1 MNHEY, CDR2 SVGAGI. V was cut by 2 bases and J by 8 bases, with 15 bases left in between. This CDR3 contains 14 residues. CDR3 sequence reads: CASSYRAGGAGYTF. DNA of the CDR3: TGTGCCAGCAGTTACAGGGCCGGGGGTGCGGGCTACACCTTC.

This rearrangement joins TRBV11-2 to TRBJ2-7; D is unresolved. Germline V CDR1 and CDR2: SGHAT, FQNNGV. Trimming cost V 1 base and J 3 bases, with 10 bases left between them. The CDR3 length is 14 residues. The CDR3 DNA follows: TGTGCCAGCAGCTTAGGTTCATTGAGCTACGAGCAGTACTTC. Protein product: CASSLGSLSYEQYF. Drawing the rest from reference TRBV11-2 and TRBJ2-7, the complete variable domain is EAGVAQSPRYKIIEKRQSVAFWCNPISGHATLYWYQQILGQGPKLLIQFQNNGVVDDSQLPKDRFSAERLKGVDSTLKIQPAKLEDSAVYLCASSLGSLSYEQYFGPGTRLTVT.

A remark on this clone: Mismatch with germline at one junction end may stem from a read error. CDR3 nucleotide sequence: TGTGCCAGCAGCCCCGAGACAGCTAATTATGGCTACACCTTC. Its protein is CASSPETANYGYTF. V gene TRBV5-5 combines with J gene TRBJ1-2, with a possible D match to TRBD1 (5 bases). The CDR3 runs to 14 residues. Germline CDR1 SGHKS, CDR2 YYEKEE (reference sequence). The full variable domain, its missing parts supplied by reference TRBV5-5 and TRBJ1-2, is DAGVTQSPTHLIKTRGQQVTLRCSPISGHKSVSWYQQVLGQGPQFIFQYYEKEERGRGNFPDRFSARQFPNYSSELNVNALLLGDSALYLCASSPETANYGYTFGSGTRLTVV.

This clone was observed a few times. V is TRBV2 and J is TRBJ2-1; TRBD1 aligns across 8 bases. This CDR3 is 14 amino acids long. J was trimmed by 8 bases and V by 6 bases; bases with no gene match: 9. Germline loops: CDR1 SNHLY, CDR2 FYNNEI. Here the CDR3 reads CASRDRVEVDEQFF. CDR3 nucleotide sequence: TGTGCCAGCAGGGACAGGGTTGAGGTGGATGAGCAGTTCTTC.

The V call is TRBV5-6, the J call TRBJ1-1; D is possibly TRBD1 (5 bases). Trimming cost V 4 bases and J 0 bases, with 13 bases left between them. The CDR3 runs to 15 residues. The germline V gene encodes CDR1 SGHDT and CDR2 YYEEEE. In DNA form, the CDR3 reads TGTGCCAGCAGCCCAGGGTCTATTATGAACACTGAAGCTTTCTTT. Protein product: CASSPGSIMNTEAFF.

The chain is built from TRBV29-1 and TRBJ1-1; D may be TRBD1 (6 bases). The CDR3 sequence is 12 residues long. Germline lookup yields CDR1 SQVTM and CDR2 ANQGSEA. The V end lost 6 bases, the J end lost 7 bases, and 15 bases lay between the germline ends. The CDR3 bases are TGCAGCGTCAGGGGTTGGGGCGGTGAAGCTTTCTTT. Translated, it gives CSVRGWGGEAFF.

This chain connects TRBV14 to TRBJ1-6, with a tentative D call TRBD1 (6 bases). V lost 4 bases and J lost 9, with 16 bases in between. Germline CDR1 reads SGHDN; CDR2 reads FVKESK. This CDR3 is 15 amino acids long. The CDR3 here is CASSPRTGILSPLHF. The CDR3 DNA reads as TGTGCCAGCAGCCCCCGTACAGGGATTCTTTCACCCCTCCACTTT. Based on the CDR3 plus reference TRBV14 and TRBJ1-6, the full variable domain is EAGVTQFPSHSVIEKGQTVTLRCDPISGHDNLYWYRRVMGKEIKFLLHFVKESKQDESGMPNNRFLAERTGGTYSTLKVQPAELEDSGVYFCASSPRTGILSPLHFGNGTRLTVT.

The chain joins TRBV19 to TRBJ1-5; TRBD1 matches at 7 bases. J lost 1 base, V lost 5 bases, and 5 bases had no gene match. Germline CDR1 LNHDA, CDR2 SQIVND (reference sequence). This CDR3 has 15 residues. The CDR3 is CASSVTGESNQPQHF. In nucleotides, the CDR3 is TGTGCCAGTAGTGTAACAGGGGAGAGCAATCAGCCCCAGCATTTT.